This T cell receptor beta chain was sequenced during a study of vaccination and CD4 T cells after COVID-19. Study context: Overlapping spike peptides from SARS-CoV-2, HCoV-NL63, HCoV-OC43 and HCoV-229E served to stimulate the cells.

V gave up 6 bases and J gave up 6 bases; unmatched junction bases: 7. The CDR3 length is 13 residues. Per germline, CDR1 SNHLY and CDR2 FYNNEI. Treatment specified: roughly 10-day PBMC culture with coronavirus spike peptide pools or control peptides (ViraFEST assay). The Oncomine TCR Beta short-read assay was applied to DNA of cultured CD4+ T cells. TCRdb reprocessed the PCR reads via MiXCR and lists one record per CDR3 protein. The data hold about 16,000 distinct CDR3 sequences, with roughly 50% observed a single time. Remarks on this clonotype: The antigen is undetermined.

This clonotype was obtained from a human donor who had recovered from COVID-19. The source was CD4+ T cells from blood, cultured in vitro, collected before SARS-CoV-2 vaccination. This chain uses TRBV2 with TRBJ1-2; 7 positions agree with TRBD1. CDR3 protein: CASRGAQGDGYTF. CDR3 DNA: TGTGCCAGCAGGGGGGCGCAGGGGGATGGCTACACCTTC.